The 20 T cell receptor beta chains given below trace back to one sample, sequenced in a study of T cells in Graves' hyperthyroidism and ophthalmopathy. It was RNA transcripts that yielded the amplified TCR beta CDR3 regions. Primed by the HTBI set, a first-round RT-PCR was run on the TCR CDR3. TCRdb re-called the multiplex PCR reads through MiXCR, storing one row per CDR3 protein. The repertoire holds approximately 330,000 distinct CDR3 sequences, 15% to 20% seen once, with around 54% in the top ten. The sequencing input was blood. Receptor source: a woman aged 45-65 years with Graves' hyperthyroidism.

The chain carries TRBV6-1 and TRBJ2-7, with D uncertain. Deletions cut 0 bases from V and 7 bases from J, with 13 bases between. The CDR3 has 14 amino acids. The V gene's germline CDR1 is MNHNS and CDR2 SASEGT. The CDR3: CASSEATPSEEQYV. In nucleotides, the CDR3 is TGTGCCAGCAGTGAAGCGACCCCTTCGGAAGAGCAGTACGTC.

This clonotype was observed many times. The chain employs TRBV28 and TRBJ1-2, with 8 bases lining up with TRBD1. The ends lost 10 bases at V and 4 bases at J; junction bases unmatched: 5. The CDR3 is made up of 12 amino acids. Germline lookup yields CDR1 MDHEN and CDR2 SYDVKM. CDR3 sequence reads: CATGQGFYGYTF. CDR3 DNA: TGTGCCACCGGACAGGGTTTCTATGGCTACACCTTC.

This clonotype occurred a few times. V usage is TRBV12-3 or TRBV12-4 and J usage is TRBJ2-7; no clear D. V was pared by 7 bases and J by 6 bases, with 16 bases between. This CDR3 is 13 amino acids long. Written as DNA, the CDR3 is TGTGCCAGCACCCCCCCCGGGCGTCGCGAGCAGTACTTC. It encodes CASTPPGRREQYF.

This clonotype was seen ten or more times. The V gene is TRBV12-3 or TRBV12-4, the J gene TRBJ2-2, with a tentative D call TRBD1 (5 bases). Trimming removed 6 bases from V and 3 bases from J, with 11 bases in between. The CDR3 contains 14 residues. CDR3 DNA sequence: TGTGCCAGCAGGGCCCAGGGTGACACCGGGGAGCTGTTTTTT. This gives the protein CASRAQGDTGELFF.

This chain links TRBV11-2 with TRBJ2-1; 7 bases align to TRBD1. Germline values: CDR1 SGHAT, CDR2 FQNNGV. J gave up 5 bases and V 3 bases, and 4 bases lay outside the gene matches. The CDR3 runs 14 residues. CDR3 nucleotides: TGTGCCAGCAGCTTTTCAGGGGGAGACAATGAGCAGTTCTTC. Translation gives CASSFSGGDNEQFF.

There are many counts of this clonotype. This chain joins TRBV11-2 and TRBJ2-3; 9 bases agree with TRBD1. The trim removed 6 bases at V and 4 bases at J, leaving 2 bases unmatched. Germline assignment: CDR1 SGHAT and CDR2 FQNNGV. The CDR3 contains 13 residues. The CDR3 sequence: CASSWTGADTQYF. The DNA for the CDR3 is TGTGCCAGCAGTTGGACAGGGGCAGATACGCAGTATTTT.

This clonotype was seen only a few times. This sequence joins TRBV15 and TRBJ1-2; D is possibly TRBD1 (5 bases). Germline V gene sequence: CDR1 LNHNV, CDR2 YYDKDF (reference sequence). The CDR3 has 14 residues. Trimming stripped 5 bases from V and 11 bases from J, with 21 bases between. In DNA form, the CDR3 reads TGTGCCACCAGCTCCCTCGTGGCAGGGTTTGGATACACCTTC. Protein product: CATSSLVAGFGYTF.

This clonotype has more than one count but fewer than ten. It may be a read error: a sequence one base away is much more abundant. The chain employs TRBV2 and TRBJ1-1; unclear D gene. The germline V gene encodes CDR1 SNHLY and CDR2 FYNNEI. Between the trimmed V and J ends, which lost 1 base and 4 bases, there was a span of 19 bases. The CDR3 length is 17 residues. The CDR3 DNA reads TGTGCCAGCAGTGAAGGGGGATGGAACCATAGTAGCACTGAAGCTTTCTTT. Protein product: CASSEGGWNHSSTEAFF.

This clonotype occurred a few times. V gene TRBV2 combines with J gene TRBJ2-3; TRBD2 matches 8 bases. The germline V gene encodes CDR1 SNHLY and CDR2 FYNNEI. The V segment lost 6 bases and the J segment 4 bases; nucleotides outside the gene matches: 9. The CDR3 is 15 residues long. DNA of the CDR3: TGTGCCAGCAGAGGGGGACTAGGCAAATCAGATACGCAGTATTTT. Its protein product is CASRGGLGKSDTQYF.

In this sample, this clonotype turned up a few times. The V gene is TRBV5-4, the J gene TRBJ2-7, with D possibly being TRBD1 (5 bases). V shed 6 bases and J shed 3 bases, with 13 bases lying between them. This CDR3 contains 13 residues. Per the germline V gene, CDR1 is SGHNT and CDR2 is YYREEE (reference sequence). In DNA, the CDR3 is TGTGCCAGCACGGACAAGCAGGGCTACGAGCAGTACTTC. Its translation is CASTDKQGYEQYF.

This clonotype was observed many times. J is TRBJ2-3 and V is TRBV18; D not resolved. V dropped 5 bases and J dropped 5 bases, with 5 bases sitting between them. Germline V gene lookup returns CDR1 KGHSH and CDR2 LQKENI. This CDR3 comprises 11 residues. The CDR3 protein is CASSEEDTQYF. The CDR3 nucleotides read TGTGCCAGCTCAGAAGAAGATACGCAGTATTTT.

A few counts support this clonotype. The chain links TRBV5-1 to TRBJ2-3; 9 nucleotides align to TRBD2. Germline CDR1 and CDR2: SGHRS and YFSETQ. Germline trimming cut 4 bases from V and 5 bases from J; bases unmatched to any gene: 5. The CDR3 totals 14 residues. The CDR3 protein is CASSGGGARDTQYF. Written as DNA, the CDR3 is TGCGCCAGCAGCGGCGGGGGGGCAAGAGATACGCAGTATTTT.

The J gene is TRBJ1-6, the V gene TRBV6-1; TRBD1 matches 9 bases. The CDR3 is made up of 14 amino acids. J gave up 10 bases and V 6 bases, and 7 bases lay outside the gene matches. Germline V gives CDR1 MNHNS, CDR2 SASEGT. The CDR3 DNA sequence: TGTGCCAGCAGGGAGGACAGGGGAGGATCACCCCTCCACTTT. It yields the protein CASREDRGGSPLHF.

The sample holds many counts of this clonotype. The chain links TRBV11-2 to TRBJ2-7, with 7 positions matching TRBD2. The CDR3 consists of 15 residues. Per germline, CDR1 SGHAT and CDR2 FQNNGV. V lost 5 bases and J lost 3; bases outside the gene matches: 10. In DNA form, the CDR3 reads TGTGCCAGCAGCCCCCTCGGGGGGTGGGACTACGAGCAGTACTTC. Residues: CASSPLGGWDYEQYF.

This clonotype came up many times. The chain joins TRBV3-1 to TRBJ2-4; D is unclear. Germline V gene data show CDR1 as LGHDT and CDR2 as YNNKEL (reference sequence). Trimming removed 1 base at V and 0 bases at J, with 4 bases between. This CDR3 is 14 amino acids long. The CDR3 region is CASSQGGAKNIQYF. The CDR3 nucleotides are TGTGCCAGCAGCCAAGGTGGAGCCAAAAACATTCAGTACTTC.

The gene calls are TRBV2 and TRBJ2-1; D remains ambiguous. V was shortened by 7 bases and J by 4 bases, with 11 bases between the two germline ends. This CDR3 has 13 residues. Germline V lookup: CDR1 SNHLY, CDR2 FYNNEI. Written as DNA, the CDR3 is TGTGCCAGCAAGGGTCCTGGGTACAATGAGCAGTTCTTC. Encoded protein: CASKGPGYNEQFF.

The CDR3 coding sequence is TGTGCCTGGAGCGACTACCTAGACAGTGCAACTAATGAAAAACTGTTTTTT. Translation: CAWSDYLDSATNEKLFF. The gene calls are TRBV30 and TRBJ1-4; D possibly corresponds to TRBD1 (5 bases). This CDR3 has 17 residues. Trimming stripped 3 bases from V and 0 bases from J, with 17 bases between. Germline V gene data show CDR1 as GTSNPN and CDR2 as SVGIG (reference sequence).

The gene calls are TRBV18 and TRBJ2-7; 9 nucleotides agree with TRBD2. Germline V gene data show CDR1 as KGHSH and CDR2 as LQKENI. The CDR3 covers 16 residues. V lost 2 bases to trimming and J lost 2 bases; unmatched junction nucleotides: 7. The CDR3 DNA follows: TGTGCCAGCTCACCAATCGCGACTAGCGGAACCTACGAGCAGTACTTC. This gives the protein CASSPIATSGTYEQYF.

There are a few counts of this clonotype. This chain connects TRBV20-1 to TRBJ2-5, with D possibly being TRBD1 (5 bases). Trimming took off 1 base at V and 3 bases at J, with 9 bases between the two ends. This CDR3 region has 13 residues. Germline CDR1 and CDR2: DFQATT and SNEGSKA (reference sequence). This CDR3 is CSARGGEEETQYF. DNA of the CDR3: TGCAGTGCTAGAGGGGGCGAGGAAGAGACCCAGTACTTC.

This clonotype appeared many times. The chain employs TRBV11-2 and TRBJ2-1; 8 bases agree with TRBD1. J lost 8 bases, V lost 5 bases, and 8 bases had no gene match. Germline V gives CDR1 SGHAT, CDR2 FQNNGV. The CDR3 covers 14 residues. The CDR3 loop reads CASSLRQGPDEQFF. CDR3 nucleotide sequence: TGTGCCAGCAGCCTTCGACAGGGGCCCGATGAGCAGTTCTTC.